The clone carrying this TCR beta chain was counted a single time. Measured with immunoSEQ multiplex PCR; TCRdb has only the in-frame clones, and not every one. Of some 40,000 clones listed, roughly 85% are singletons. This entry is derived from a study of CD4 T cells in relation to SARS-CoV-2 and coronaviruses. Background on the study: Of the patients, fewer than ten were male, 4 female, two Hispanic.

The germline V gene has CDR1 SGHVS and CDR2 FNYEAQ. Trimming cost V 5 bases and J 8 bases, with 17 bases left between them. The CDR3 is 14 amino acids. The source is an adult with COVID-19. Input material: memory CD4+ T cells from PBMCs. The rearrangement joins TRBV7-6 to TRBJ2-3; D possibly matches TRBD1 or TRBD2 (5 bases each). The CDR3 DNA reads TGTGCCAGCAGCGGTGGGGGAGCGGTGGTTACGCAGTATTTT. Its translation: CASSGGGAVVTQYF.